Below, one T cell receptor (beta chain) is given with its context. Generated by immunoSEQ multiplex PCR, the TCRdb table keeps only in-frame clones and is missing some. Among around 33,000 clones listed, about four fifths were seen once. This sample is part of a study of OX40 agonist ivuxolimab in advanced cancers. On the study more broadly: Participants averaged approximately 60 years of age (range about 23 to 80) and were around 80% male.

This CDR3 is 14 amino acids long. Trimming removed 8 bases from V and 0 bases from J, with 12 bases in between. Germline CDR1 is MDHEN and CDR2 is SYDVKM. V usage is TRBV28 and J usage is TRBJ2-3; D might be TRBD1 (6 bases). This sequence originates from an adult with an advanced solid tumor such as melanoma, head and neck, liver or kidney cancer. The source was CD4+ or CD8+ T cells sorted from blood, collected in a trial of the OX40 agonist ivuxolimab. CDR3 in amino acids: CASVTGHSTDTQYF. The CDR3 DNA follows: TGTGCCAGCGTTACGGGACATAGCACAGATACGCAGTATTTT.